The clone carrying this T cell receptor beta chain was found once. This entry comes from a study of technical replicates of blood from four donors. The data were produced by immunoSEQ multiplex PCR, yet TCRdb's version contains in-frame clones alone and is incomplete. This sample has roughly 79,000 clones; more than 85% occur once, and the top ten carry approximately 0.37%. The specimen was T cells isolated from PBMCs. The origin of this receptor is a human donor in good health.

The CDR3 region has the DNA TGTGCCAGCAGCGGAGCGGGACTGTCAGATACGCAGTATTTT. It is translated as CASSGAGLSDTQYF. This chain uses TRBV9 with TRBJ2-3; 7 nucleotides line up with TRBD2. Trimming removed 3 bases from V and 4 bases from J; junction bases left unmatched: 5. CDR1 and CDR2 from the germline V gene are SGDLS and YYNGEE. The CDR3 contains 14 residues.